The T cell receptor (beta chain) under discussion was sequenced for a study of CD8+CD57+ T cells in acquired aplastic anemia. The TCR beta profiling, which covered VDJ combination and CDR3 sequence, was carried out using genomic DNA as the template. TCRdb re-called the reads with MiXCR, one entry per CDR3 protein. The table has around 64,000 distinct CDR3 sequences, about 50% seen once. The CDR3 length is 14 residues. Trimming removed 7 bases from V and 3 bases from J, with 14 bases in between. Germline V gene sequence: CDR1 ENHRY, CDR2 SYGVKD. By share, this clonotype ranks as medium-sized. The receptor's source is a human donor in good health, serving as a control. The material sequenced was sorted CD4+, CD8+, or CD8+CD57+ T cells (not recorded which) from PBMCs. The chain uses TRBV10-3 and TRBJ2-3; D is unresolved. The CDR3 DNA reads as TGTGCCATCAAATCCGGACCTATGACAGATACGCAGTATTTT. Translation gives CAIKSGPMTDTQYF.